This paragraph reports one T cell receptor (beta chain). The CDR3 length is 14 residues. Germline-derived CDR1 and CDR2 are SGHTA and FQGTGA. Trimming removed 5 bases from V and 7 bases from J, with 16 bases in between. This record comes from a study of blood T cell repertoires in COVID-19. Study in general: Sites in the United States, Italy and Spain provided acute and convalescent COVID-19 samples. T cells, B-cell-depleted T cells, or PBMCs provided the cDNA or gDNA that served as material.

Authors' processing steps: From reference gene primer amplification, estimates of nucleated cell counts were derived. Libraries were prepared by immunoSEQ multiplex PCR; TCRdb keeps only in-frame clonotypes and omits some of them. Clonal size and the V and J genes are those of that table, whereas D and trimming came from the DNA. The data contain some 350,000 clones, approximately 87% of them singletons. V usage is TRBV7-3 and J usage is TRBJ2-3; possible D gene TRBD1, 5 bases. This clonotype was sampled from a woman in her twenties or thirties who had recovered from COVID-19. Input material: PBMCs or T cells enriched from blood (not recorded which). CDR3 sequence (DNA): TGTGCCAGCAGCCTGGGGCAGGGTCCAAATACGCAGTATTTT. Protein product: CASSLGQGPNTQYF.